This is a list of T cell receptor beta chains from one sample in a study of T-cell memory formation after mild COVID-19. One entry per CDR3 protein, called by TCRdb with MiXCR from the 5' RACE reads. This table has 350,000 to 500,000 distinct CDR3 sequences, 20% appearing once. The sequenced material came from PBMCs or a T cell subset sorted from them (not recorded which). The receptor source for this set is an adult woman who had mild COVID-19 (a few samples of this study predate the infection). Cell type and time point are not known. Both conserved end residues are part of each CDR3. The D gene is left open where the match is weak. Clone size is not always given. Where it is, it says once, few, many or a class for expanded clones.

D	V	size	J	CDR3	DNA
.	TRBV6-6	few	TRBJ2-3	CAARWGSTDTQYF	TGTGCCGCCCGGTGGGGGAGCACAGATACGCAGTATTTT
TRBD2	TRBV25-1	many	TRBJ2-3	CVLAGGRTDTQYF	TGTGTTCTGGCGGGAGGACGCACAGATACGCAGTATTTT
.	TRBV30	.	TRBJ2-2	CAWTGEGELFF	TGTGCCTGGACAGGGGAGGGGGAGCTGTTTTTT
.	TRBV7-6	few	TRBJ1-4	CASSATGTVLEKLFF	TGTGCCAGCAGCGCAACCGGGACCGTCCTCGAAAAACTGTTTTTT
TRBD1	TRBV5-6	few	TRBJ2-7	CASSWDRVEQYF	TGTGCCAGCAGCTGGGACAGGGTCGAGCAGTACTTC
TRBD2	TRBV7-9	.	TRBJ2-1	CASSLASGRANEQFF	TGTGCCAGCAGCTTAGCTAGCGGGAGGGCCAATGAGCAGTTCTTC
.	TRBV6-5	.	TRBJ2-1	CASSRDHSARNEQFF	TGTGCCAGCAGCAGGGACCATAGTGCCCGGAATGAGCAGTTCTTC
.	TRBV12-3/TRBV12-4	.	TRBJ2-6	CASSSGETGANVLTF	TGTGCCAGCAGTTCAGGAGAAACTGGGGCCAACGTCCTGACTTTC
.	TRBV20-1	.	TRBJ1-4	CSAIPGEEIYWTNEKLFF	TGCAGTGCTATTCCCGGAGAGGAGATTTATTGGACTAATGAAAAACTGTTTTTT
.	TRBV7-2	.	TRBJ1-2	CASSTPGAYGYTF	TGTGCCAGCAGCACTCCGGGGGCCTATGGCTACACCTTC
.	TRBV29-1	.	TRBJ2-3	CSVGGAADLGSTDTQYF	TGCAGCGTTGGAGGGGCCGCTGATTTAGGTAGCACAGATACGCAGTATTTT
.	TRBV4-2	.	TRBJ1-5	CASAEGNNQPQHF	TGTGCCAGTGCGGAGGGCAACAATCAGCCCCAGCATTTT
.	TRBV6-5	few	TRBJ2-3	CASSLASSDTQYF	TGTGCCAGCAGCCTTGCCTCCTCAGATACGCAGTATTTT
TRBD2	TRBV24-1	few	TRBJ2-3	CATSDRAGPTDTQYF	TGTGCCACCAGTGACCGAGCGGGGCCCACAGATACGCAGTATTTT
TRBD1	TRBV7-2	.	TRBJ1-2	CASSSQTGGIYGYTF	TGTGCCAGCAGCTCCCAGACAGGGGGCATCTATGGCTACACCTTC
TRBD1	TRBV5-1	few	TRBJ2-1	CASSLGYQGAEQFF	TGCGCCAGCAGCTTGGGTTATCAGGGGGCTGAGCAGTTCTTC
.	TRBV6-2/TRBV6-3	few	TRBJ1-1	CASSPGGYTEAFF	TGTGCCAGCAGTCCCGGAGGCTACACTGAAGCTTTCTTT
.	TRBV9	.	TRBJ1-3	CASSVEPGAIGNTIYF	TGTGCCAGCAGCGTAGAGCCAGGGGCCATTGGAAACACCATATATTTT
TRBD2	TRBV9	few	TRBJ2-3	CASSVITSGLPDTQYF	TGTGCCAGCAGCGTTATTACTAGCGGCCTCCCAGATACGCAGTATTTT
.	TRBV10-3	few	TRBJ1-1	CAISEGSGAEAFF	TGTGCCATCAGCGAAGGGTCAGGGGCTGAAGCTTTCTTT
TRBD2	TRBV11-2	few	TRBJ2-1	CASSLGIAGAAFDEQFF	TGTGCCAGCAGCTTGGGAATAGCGGGAGCCGCTTTCGATGAGCAGTTCTTC
TRBD2	TRBV20-1	few	TRBJ2-7	CSARDEAGSSYEQYF	TGCAGTGCTAGAGATGAAGCGGGATCGTCCTACGAGCAGTACTTC
TRBD2	TRBV6-2/TRBV6-3	few	TRBJ2-3	CASSYLAGGPRVGTDTQYF	TGTGCCAGCAGTTATCTAGCGGGAGGGCCCCGCGTGGGCACAGATACGCAGTATTTT
.	TRBV9	.	TRBJ2-1	CASSVEGGINNEQFF	TGTGCCAGCAGCGTAGAGGGGGGCATCAACAATGAGCAGTTCTTC
.	TRBV15	.	TRBJ1-3	CATSRGSADSGNTIYF	TGTGCCACCAGCAGAGGTTCTGCAGACTCTGGAAACACCATATATTTT
.	TRBV5-1	.	TRBJ2-2	CASIGTPNTGELFF	TGCGCCAGCATCGGGACGCCAAACACCGGGGAGCTGTTTTTT
.	TRBV5-4	.	TRBJ2-7	CASSRSPIYEQYF	TGTGCCAGCAGCAGGTCCCCGATCTACGAGCAGTACTTC
.	TRBV11-3	.	TRBJ2-3	CASSSGSVSTDTQYF	TGTGCCAGCAGTTCAGGGTCAGTTAGCACAGATACGCAGTATTTT
.	TRBV25-1	few	TRBJ1-2	CASSEGGSNYGYTF	TGTGCCAGCAGTGAGGGTGGATCCAACTATGGCTACACCTTC
TRBD2	TRBV2	.	TRBJ2-3	CASRDPGLAADTQYF	TGTGCCAGCAGGGACCCGGGACTAGCGGCAGATACGCAGTATTTT
.	TRBV18	many	TRBJ2-1	CASSPRTGSRSSSYNEQFF	TGTGCCAGCTCACCCCGGACGGGGTCCCGTTCGAGCTCCTACAATGAGCAGTTCTTC
.	TRBV5-1	.	TRBJ2-4	CARPGPLAKNIQYF	TGCGCCAGGCCGGGACCACTAGCCAAAAACATTCAGTACTTC
.	TRBV5-1	few	TRBJ1-2	CASSSLGDTDGYTF	TGCGCCAGCAGCTCCCTTGGGGACACGGATGGCTACACCTTC
.	TRBV4-1	.	TRBJ1-5	CASSQDVGGGGNQPQHF	TGCGCCAGCAGCCAAGATGTAGGAGGGGGAGGCAATCAGCCCCAGCATTTT
.	TRBV21-1	.	TRBJ2-7	CASSPLGRHEQYF	TGTGCCAGCAGCCCCCTAGGGCGTCACGAGCAGTACTTC
TRBD1	TRBV18	few	TRBJ2-1	CASSLGQGRNYNEQFF	TGTGCCAGCTCCCTCGGACAGGGCCGAAATTACAATGAGCAGTTCTTC
.	TRBV24-1	few	TRBJ2-2	CATSDPGQATGELFF	TGTGCCACCAGTGACCCAGGACAAGCTACCGGGGAGCTGTTTTTT
TRBD1	TRBV19	.	TRBJ2-7	CASKGGRNYEQYF	TGTGCCAGTAAAGGGGGCCGGAACTACGAGCAGTACTTC
TRBD2	TRBV7-3	few	TRBJ2-1	CASSLSGGGSYNEQFF	TGTGCCAGCAGCTTAAGCGGGGGAGGCTCCTACAATGAGCAGTTCTTC
.	TRBV2	.	TRBJ2-7	CASSRRASYEQYF	TGTGCCAGCAGTAGGCGGGCCTCCTACGAGCAGTACTTC
TRBD2	TRBV5-1	.	TRBJ2-2	CASSQGLAGTTGTGELFF	TGCGCCAGCAGCCAGGGACTAGCGGGTACGACTGGCACCGGGGAGCTGTTTTTT
.	TRBV7-6	.	TRBJ1-1	CASSLGTDTEAFF	TGTGCCAGCAGCCTCGGGACCGACACTGAAGCTTTCTTT
.	TRBV7-6	few	TRBJ2-5	CASSFSARRQSGETQYF	TGTGCCAGCAGCTTCTCGGCCCGTCGACAGAGTGGAGAGACCCAGTACTTC
TRBD2	TRBV6-1	.	TRBJ2-1	CASSEAGLARNEQFF	TGTGCCAGCAGTGAAGCGGGACTAGCTAGGAATGAGCAGTTCTTC
TRBD1	TRBV7-2	.	TRBJ1-1	CASGYRGAGNTEAFF	TGTGCCAGCGGGTACAGGGGCGCGGGGAACACTGAAGCTTTCTTT
TRBD1	TRBV9	few	TRBJ2-7	CASSITGTANYEQYF	TGTGCCAGCAGCATCACCGGGACAGCGAACTACGAGCAGTACTTC
.	TRBV19	few	TRBJ1-6	CASSIQEGNSPLHF	TGTGCCAGTAGCATACAGGAAGGCAATTCACCCCTCCACTTT
TRBD1	TRBV7-2	few	TRBJ1-4	CASSLTGGIEKLFF	TGTGCCAGCAGCTTGACAGGGGGCATTGAAAAACTGTTTTTT
TRBD2	TRBV7-8	.	TRBJ2-1	CASSIGPLAGGHNEQFF	TGTGCCAGCAGCATAGGCCCACTGGCGGGGGGTCACAATGAGCAGTTCTTC
.	TRBV5-1	many	TRBJ2-5	CASSLAFGREATQYF	TGCGCCAGCAGCTTGGCCTTCGGCAGGGAGGCGACCCAGTACTTC
TRBD1	TRBV10-3	few	TRBJ2-1	CAISRQGWDNEQFF	TGTGCCATTTCCAGACAGGGTTGGGACAATGAGCAGTTCTTC